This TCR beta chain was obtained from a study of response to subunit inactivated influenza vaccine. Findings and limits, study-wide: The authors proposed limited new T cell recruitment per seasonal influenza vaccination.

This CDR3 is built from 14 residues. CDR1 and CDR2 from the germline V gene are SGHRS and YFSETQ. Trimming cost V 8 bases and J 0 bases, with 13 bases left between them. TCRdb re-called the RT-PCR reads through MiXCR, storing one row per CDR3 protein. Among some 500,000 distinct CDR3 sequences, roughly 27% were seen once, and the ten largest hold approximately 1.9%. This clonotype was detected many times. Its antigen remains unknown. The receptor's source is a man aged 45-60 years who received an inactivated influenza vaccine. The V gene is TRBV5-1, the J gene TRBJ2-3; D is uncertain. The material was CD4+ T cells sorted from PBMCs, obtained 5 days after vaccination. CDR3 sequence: CASHSHPSTDTQYF. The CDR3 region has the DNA TGCGCCAGTCACAGTCACCCTAGCACAGATACGCAGTATTTT.